The 4 T cell receptor beta chains below were found in one sample sequenced in a study of neurological immune-mediated disorders. One entry per CDR3 protein results from TCRdb running MiXCR on the 5' RACE reads. The table shows around 64,000 distinct CDR3 sequences, with approximately 3.3% occurring only once. The sample comprised PBMCs. Every receptor here comes from a woman aged 50 to 60 with multiple sclerosis.

This clonotype has at least ten counts. The chain joins TRBV7-9 to TRBJ1-1, with D maybe TRBD1 (5 bases). Germline-derived CDR1 and CDR2 are SEHNR and FQNEAQ (reference sequence). The CDR3 covers 11 residues. The V gene lost 6 bases and the J gene lost 6 bases, with 8 bases spanning the gap. The CDR3 spells CASRSGAEAFF. The CDR3 coding sequence is TGTGCCAGCAGATCGGGGGCTGAAGCTTTCTTT.

This clonotype was detected ten times or more. The genes are TRBV5-1 and TRBJ2-5; 8 bases are shared with TRBD2. From germline, CDR1 is SGHRS and CDR2 YFSETQ. Losses at the gene ends were 2 bases for V and 2 bases for J; bases not matched to a gene: 5. CDR3 length: 15 amino acids. In DNA, the CDR3 is TGCGCCAGCAGCTTTGGGGCTAGCGGGCAAGAGACCCAGTACTTC. Translated, it gives CASSFGASGQETQYF.

This clonotype was seen many times. The CDR3 here is CASSFGQEETQYF. The CDR3, as DNA: TGCGCCAGCAGTTTCGGACAGGAAGAGACCCAGTACTTC. The chain joins TRBV5-1 to TRBJ2-5, with 7 nucleotides matching TRBD1. V lost 5 bases and J lost 3; bases outside the gene matches: 4. CDR1 is SGHRS, CDR2 YFSETQ, per germline. This CDR3 is built from 13 residues.

This clonotype was detected ten times or more. The rearrangement joins TRBV20-1 to TRBJ1-5; a possible D gene is TRBD1 (6 bases). From germline, CDR1 is DFQATT and CDR2 SNEGSKA (reference sequence). V lost 4 bases and J 2 bases, leaving 9 bases between the germline ends. This CDR3 is 13 amino acids long. This CDR3 is CSAKTGRNQPQHF. The CDR3 DNA sequence: TGCAGTGCTAAGACAGGTCGCAATCAGCCCCAGCATTTT.